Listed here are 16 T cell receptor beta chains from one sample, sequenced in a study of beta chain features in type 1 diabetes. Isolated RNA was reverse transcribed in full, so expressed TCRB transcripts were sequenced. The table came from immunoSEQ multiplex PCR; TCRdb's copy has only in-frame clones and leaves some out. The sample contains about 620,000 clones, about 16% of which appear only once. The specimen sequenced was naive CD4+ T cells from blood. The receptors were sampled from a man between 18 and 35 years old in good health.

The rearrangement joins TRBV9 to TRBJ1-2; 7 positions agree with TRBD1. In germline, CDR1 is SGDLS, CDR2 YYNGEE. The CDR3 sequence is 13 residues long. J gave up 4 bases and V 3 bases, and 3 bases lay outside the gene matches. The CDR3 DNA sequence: TGTGCCAGCAGCGGGCAGGGGGGCTATGGCTACACCTTC. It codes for CASSGQGGYGYTF.

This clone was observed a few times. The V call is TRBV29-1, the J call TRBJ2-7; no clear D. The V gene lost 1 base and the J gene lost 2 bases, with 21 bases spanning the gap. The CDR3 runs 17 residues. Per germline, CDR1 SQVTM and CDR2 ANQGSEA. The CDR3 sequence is CSVEVSPAGWKTYEQYF. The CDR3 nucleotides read TGCAGCGTTGAAGTAAGCCCCGCCGGGTGGAAGACCTACGAGCAGTACTTC.

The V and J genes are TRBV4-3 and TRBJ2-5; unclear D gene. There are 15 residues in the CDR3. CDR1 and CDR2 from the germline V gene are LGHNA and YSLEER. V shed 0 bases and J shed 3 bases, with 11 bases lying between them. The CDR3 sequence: CASSQDGGQKETQYF. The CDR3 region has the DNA TGCGCCAGCAGCCAAGACGGTGGGCAGAAAGAGACCCAGTACTTC.

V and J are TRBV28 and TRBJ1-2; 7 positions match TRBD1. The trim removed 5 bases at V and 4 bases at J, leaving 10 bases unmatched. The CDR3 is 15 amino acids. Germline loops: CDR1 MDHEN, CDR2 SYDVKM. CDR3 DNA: TGTGCCAGCAGTGTCCCCGGGGGACAGTCCTATGGCTACACCTTC. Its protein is CASSVPGGQSYGYTF.

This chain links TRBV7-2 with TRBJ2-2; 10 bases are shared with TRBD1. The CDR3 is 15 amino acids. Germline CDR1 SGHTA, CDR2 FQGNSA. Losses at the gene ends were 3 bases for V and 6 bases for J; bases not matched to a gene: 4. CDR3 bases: TGTGCCAGCAGCTTGGGACAGGGGTGGGCCGGGGAGCTGTTTTTT. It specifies CASSLGQGWAGELFF.

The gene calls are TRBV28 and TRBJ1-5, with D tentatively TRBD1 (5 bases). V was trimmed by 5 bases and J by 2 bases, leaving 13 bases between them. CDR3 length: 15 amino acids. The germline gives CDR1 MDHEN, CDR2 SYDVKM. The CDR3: CASSRAGGGNQPQHF. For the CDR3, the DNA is TGTGCCAGCAGTCGGGCGGGAGGGGGCAATCAGCCCCAGCATTTT.

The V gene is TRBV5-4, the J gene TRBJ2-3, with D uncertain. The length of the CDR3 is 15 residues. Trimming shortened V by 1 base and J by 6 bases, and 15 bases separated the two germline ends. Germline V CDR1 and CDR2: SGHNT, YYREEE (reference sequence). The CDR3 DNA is TGTGCCAGCAGCTTGTATATTACATCTGTGGATACGCAGTATTTT. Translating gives CASSLYITSVDTQYF.

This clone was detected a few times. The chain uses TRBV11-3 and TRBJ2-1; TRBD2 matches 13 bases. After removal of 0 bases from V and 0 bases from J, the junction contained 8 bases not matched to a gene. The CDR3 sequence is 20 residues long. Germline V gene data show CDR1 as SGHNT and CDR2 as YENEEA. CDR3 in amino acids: CASSLDLGLAGRSSYNEQFF. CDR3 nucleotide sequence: TGTGCCAGCAGCTTAGATCTGGGACTAGCGGGGAGGAGCTCCTACAATGAGCAGTTCTTC.

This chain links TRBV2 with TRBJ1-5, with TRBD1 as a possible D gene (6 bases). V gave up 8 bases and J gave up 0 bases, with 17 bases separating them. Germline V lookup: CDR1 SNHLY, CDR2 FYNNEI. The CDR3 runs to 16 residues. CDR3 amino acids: CASGFYRDNSNQPQHF. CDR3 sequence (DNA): TGTGCCAGCGGGTTTTACAGGGATAATAGCAATCAGCCCCAGCATTTT.

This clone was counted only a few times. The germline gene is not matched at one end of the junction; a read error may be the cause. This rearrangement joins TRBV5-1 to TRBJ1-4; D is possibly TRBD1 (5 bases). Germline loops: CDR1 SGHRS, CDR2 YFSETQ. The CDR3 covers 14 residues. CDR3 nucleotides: TGCGCCAGCAGCTTCGCCGGGACTAGTGAAAAACTGTTTTTT. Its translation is CASSFAGTSEKLFF.

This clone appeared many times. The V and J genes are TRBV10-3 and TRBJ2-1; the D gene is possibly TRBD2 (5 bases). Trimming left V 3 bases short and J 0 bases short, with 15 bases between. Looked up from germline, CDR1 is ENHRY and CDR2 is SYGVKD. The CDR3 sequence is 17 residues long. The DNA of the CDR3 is TGTGCCATCAGTGAAAGAGAACTAGTGATCTCCTACAATGAGCAGTTCTTC. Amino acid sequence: CAISERELVISYNEQFF.

CDR3 loop: CASSEYWAGRDTQYF. Written as DNA, the CDR3 is TGTGCCAGCAGTGAATATTGGGCCGGGCGGGATACGCAGTATTTT. This chain joins TRBV25-1 and TRBJ2-3; D is unclear. CDR1 MGHDK and CDR2 SYGVNS come from the germline V gene. There are 15 residues in the CDR3. V was shortened by 0 bases and J by 6 bases, with 13 bases between the two germline ends.

The CDR3 DNA sequence: TGTGCCAGCAGATTAGCGGTCCCGGAGTACAATGAGCAGTTCTTC. This sequence encodes CASRLAVPEYNEQFF. The rearrangement joins TRBV21-1 to TRBJ2-1; the D call TRBD2 from the table was never checked on the DNA. TRBV21-1 is deemed a pseudogene. The CDR3 totals 15 residues.

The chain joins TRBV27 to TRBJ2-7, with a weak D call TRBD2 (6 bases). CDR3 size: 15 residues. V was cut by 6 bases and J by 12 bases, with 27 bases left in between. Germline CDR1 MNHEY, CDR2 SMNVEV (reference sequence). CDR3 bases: TGTGCCAGCAGCGAAGTTTCCGGGACTTCACGAGTTACGTACTTC. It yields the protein CASSEVSGTSRVTYF.

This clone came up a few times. CDR3 DNA sequence: TGTGCCAGCAGCTTACCCAGATCAAGGTCCTCTGGGGCCAACGTCCTGACTTTC. This translates into CASSLPRSRSSGANVLTF. J is TRBJ2-6 and V is TRBV5-4; no clear D. The CDR3 totals 18 residues. The germline gives CDR1 SGHNT, CDR2 YYREEE (reference sequence). The V end lost 2 bases, the J end lost 0 bases, and 15 bases lay between the germline ends.

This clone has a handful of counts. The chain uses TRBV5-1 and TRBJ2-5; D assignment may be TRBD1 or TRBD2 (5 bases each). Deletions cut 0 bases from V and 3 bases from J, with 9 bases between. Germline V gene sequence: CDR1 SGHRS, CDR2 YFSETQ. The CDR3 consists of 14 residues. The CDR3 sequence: CASSLAGAEETQYF. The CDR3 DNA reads TGCGCCAGCAGCTTGGCCGGGGCCGAAGAGACCCAGTACTTC.